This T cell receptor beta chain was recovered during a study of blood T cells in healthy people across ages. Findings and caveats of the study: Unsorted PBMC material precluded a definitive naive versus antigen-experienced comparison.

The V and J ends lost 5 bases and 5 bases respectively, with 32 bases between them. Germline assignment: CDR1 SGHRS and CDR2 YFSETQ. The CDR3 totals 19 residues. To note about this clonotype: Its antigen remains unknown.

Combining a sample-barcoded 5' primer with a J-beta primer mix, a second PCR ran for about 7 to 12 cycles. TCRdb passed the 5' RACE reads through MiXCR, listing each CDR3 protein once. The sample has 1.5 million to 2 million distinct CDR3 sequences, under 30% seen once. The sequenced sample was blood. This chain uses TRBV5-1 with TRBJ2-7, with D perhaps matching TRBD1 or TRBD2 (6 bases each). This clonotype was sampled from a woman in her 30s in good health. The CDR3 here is CASRRTVNLLTEGQNEQYF. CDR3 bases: TGCGCCAGCAGACGGACAGTTAACCTCCTCACGGAGGGGCAGAACGAGCAGTACTTC.